The T cell receptor (beta chain) described here comes from a study of blood T cell repertoires in COVID-19. Turning to the study itself: Samples came from the United States, Italy and Spain, spanning acute and convalescent COVID-19. From T cells, B-cell-depleted T cells, or PBMCs came the material, which was cDNA or gDNA.

Under the authors' procedure: The authors estimated nucleated cell counts from reference gene primer amplification. The protocol was immunoSEQ multiplex PCR, while the TCRdb copy is restricted to in-frame clones and leaves out a portion. V and J calls and clone size are those listed in that table; D and trimming were worked out from the DNA. The table has about 100,000 clones, roughly 84% seen once. Trimming left V 1 base short and J 5 bases short, with 5 bases between. The germline V gene encodes CDR1 SSHAT and CDR2 FNYEAQ (reference sequence). This CDR3 is 13 amino acids long. Sequencing input: peripheral blood. This clonotype was sampled from a man aged 25 to 45 in a cohort sampled during active COVID-19. The chain is built from TRBV7-7 and TRBJ2-2, with D unresolved. The CDR3 nucleotides are TGTGCCAGCAGCTTAGTTCGGACCGGGGAGCTGTTTTTT. It specifies CASSLVRTGELFF.